Following are 2 T cell receptor beta chains from one sample sequenced in a study of shared clonotypes between healthy human individuals. Measured with immunoSEQ multiplex PCR; TCRdb has only the in-frame clones, and not every one. The sample consists of 2,500,000 or so clones, around 94% of them appearing once. Sequencing was performed on naive CD4+ T cells sorted from blood. Specified subset: CD45RA+ positively selected. All receptors come from a man aged 18-30 years in good health.

The V call is TRBV28, the J call TRBJ1-6; 7 positions agree with TRBD1. This CDR3 is 16 amino acids long. Germline values: CDR1 MDHEN, CDR2 SYDVKM. The trim removed 2 bases at V and 3 bases at J, leaving 4 bases unmatched. The CDR3 sequence is CASSLLTGDYNSPLHF. For the CDR3, the DNA is TGTGCCAGCAGTTTACTAACAGGGGACTATAATTCACCCCTCCACTTT.

The chain recombines TRBV30 with TRBJ2-3; perhaps TRBD1 as D (6 bases). The CDR3 is 14 residues long. V was cut by 1 base and J by 0 bases, with 8 bases left in between. Per germline, CDR1 GTSNPN and CDR2 SVGIG (reference sequence). The CDR3 reads CAWSADRSTDTQYF. In nucleotides, the CDR3 is TGTGCCTGGAGTGCGGACAGAAGCACAGATACGCAGTATTTT.